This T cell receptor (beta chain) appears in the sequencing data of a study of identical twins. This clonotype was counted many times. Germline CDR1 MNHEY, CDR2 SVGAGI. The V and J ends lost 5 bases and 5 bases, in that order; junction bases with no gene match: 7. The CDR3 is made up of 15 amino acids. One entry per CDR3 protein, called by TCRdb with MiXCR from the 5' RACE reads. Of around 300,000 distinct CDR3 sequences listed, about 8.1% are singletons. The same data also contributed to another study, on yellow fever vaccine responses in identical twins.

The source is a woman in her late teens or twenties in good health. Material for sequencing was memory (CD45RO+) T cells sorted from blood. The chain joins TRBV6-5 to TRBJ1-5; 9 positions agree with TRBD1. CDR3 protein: CASSTGTGKHQPQHF. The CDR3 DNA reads TGTGCCAGCAGTACTGGGACAGGGAAGCATCAGCCCCAGCATTTT.